The 21 T cell receptor beta chains below were found in one sample sequenced in a study of T and B cells in COVID-19 patients. Blood genomic DNA input for TRB amplification was about 240-550 ng. Multiplex PCR with BIOMED2 TRB-A/B primer pools amplified TRB rearrangements. TCRdb re-called the multiplex PCR reads through MiXCR, storing one row per CDR3 protein. Altogether some 14,000 distinct CDR3 sequences are present, over 25% being singletons, with the ten largest covering almost 7%. Sequenced material: blood. Every receptor here comes from a human donor who had recovered from COVID-19.

The chain couples TRBV11-2 to TRBJ2-7; the D is unclear. The CDR3 contains 13 residues. From germline, CDR1 is SGHAT and CDR2 FQNNGV. V was shortened by 0 bases and J by 7 bases, with 10 bases between the two germline ends. CDR3 sequence reads: CASSLDPGREQYF. DNA of the CDR3: TGTGCCAGCAGCTTAGATCCGGGCCGGGAGCAGTACTTC.

The chain joins TRBV6-5 to TRBJ2-4; 7 bases fit TRBD1. This CDR3 has 14 residues. The V segment lost 5 bases and the J segment 7 bases; nucleotides outside the gene matches: 8. Germline V gene data show CDR1 as MNHEY and CDR2 as SVGAGI. CDR3 in DNA: TGTGCCAGCAGTCAGGCAGGGGGTCATAACATTCAGTACTTC. As protein: CASSQAGGHNIQYF.

The chain has TRBV20-1 and TRBJ2-7, with 11 positions matching TRBD2. CDR1 DFQATT and CDR2 SNEGSKA come from the germline V gene (reference sequence). CDR3 length: 17 residues. Unmatched junction bases numbered 7, after V lost 0 bases and J lost 0 bases. Here the CDR3 DNA reads TGCAGTGCTAGAGATTTCCGGACTAGCGGGTTCTCCTACGAGCAGTACTTC. Translation gives CSARDFRTSGFSYEQYF.

This clonotype is medium-sized in the sample. V and J are TRBV15 and TRBJ2-1; D call uncertain. Trimming left V 6 bases short and J 4 bases short, with 7 bases between. Germline values: CDR1 LNHNV, CDR2 YYDKDF (reference sequence). This CDR3 has 12 amino acids. DNA for the CDR3: TGTGCCACCAGTTACTGGTACAATGAGCAGTTCTTC. Its translation: CATSYWYNEQFF.

This chain connects TRBV12-3 or TRBV12-4 to TRBJ1-3; D is uncertain. This CDR3 has 12 residues. Trimming shortened V by 10 bases and J by 4 bases, and 11 bases separated the two germline ends. Here the CDR3 reads CATIFIGNTIYF. The CDR3, as DNA: TGTGCCACCATCTTTATAGGAAACACCATATATTTT.

This clonotype is medium-sized within its sample. This sequence joins TRBV19 and TRBJ2-1; unclear D gene. Trimming cost V 3 bases and J 0 bases, with 9 bases left between them. Germline V gives CDR1 LNHDA, CDR2 SQIVND (reference sequence). CDR3 length: 15 amino acids. CDR3 in amino acids: CASSIATPSYNEQFF. In DNA form, the CDR3 reads TGTGCCAGTAGTATCGCGACCCCCTCCTACAATGAGCAGTTCTTC.

This clonotype has more than one count but fewer than ten. V and J are TRBV5-4 and TRBJ2-3; D is uncertain. The CDR3 runs to 13 residues. The V end was cut by 3 bases, the J end by 6 bases, with 11 bases between. Germline loops: CDR1 SGHNT, CDR2 YYREEE (reference sequence). CDR3 protein: CASSWGLEDTQYF. CDR3 DNA sequence: TGTGCCAGCAGCTGGGGTCTGGAGGATACGCAGTATTTT.

This clonotype was seen more than once but under ten times. This chain connects TRBV15 to TRBJ1-2; 9 bases agree with TRBD1. Losses at the gene ends were 3 bases for V and 8 bases for J; bases not matched to a gene: 19. Per germline, CDR1 LNHNV and CDR2 YYDKDF (reference sequence). The length of the CDR3 is 18 residues. This CDR3 is CATSSVGQGEKLWPGYTF. In DNA form, the CDR3 reads TGTGCCACCAGCAGTGTGGGACAGGGAGAGAAATTATGGCCGGGCTACACCTTC.

This clonotype was found many times. This sequence joins TRBV27 and TRBJ2-1; D not certain. Germline lookup yields CDR1 MNHEY and CDR2 SMNVEV (reference sequence). Between the trimmed V and J ends, which lost 0 bases and 4 bases, there was a span of 16 bases. The CDR3 is 17 residues long. This chain's CDR3 is CASSLSVGLSLYNEQFF. DNA for the CDR3: TGTGCCAGCAGTTTATCTGTTGGGCTATCATTGTACAATGAGCAGTTCTTC.

In this sample, this clonotype is medium-sized. The rearrangement uses TRBV5-4 and TRBJ2-1; unclear D gene. Trimming removed 0 bases from V and 7 bases from J, with 14 bases in between. Germline V CDR1 and CDR2: SGHNT, YYREEE (reference sequence). The CDR3 contains 15 residues. This chain's CDR3 is CASSLGINLGNEQFF. CDR3 bases: TGTGCCAGCAGCTTGGGGATAAACCTAGGTAATGAGCAGTTCTTC. Full variable domain (remainder filled in from reference TRBV5-4 and TRBJ2-1): ETGVTQSPTHLIKTRGQQVTLRCSSQSGHNTVSWYQQALGQGPQFIFQYYREEENGRGNFPPRFSGLQFPNYSSELNVNALELDDSALYLCASSLGINLGNEQFFGPGTRLTVL.

The table lists this clonotype with many counts. At one boundary the junction diverges from the germline segment, which might be a read error. The chain uses TRBV5-4 and TRBJ1-1, with 7 positions matching TRBD1. The CDR3 spans 12 residues. Germline V gene data show CDR1 as SGHNT and CDR2 as YYREEE (reference sequence). CDR3 region: CATQQGNAEAFF. CDR3 DNA: TGTGCCACCCAACAGGGGAACGCTGAAGCTTTCTTT. The whole variable domain, filled in from reference TRBV5-4 and TRBJ1-1, reads ETGVTQSPTHLIKTRGQQVTLRCSSQSGHNTVSWYQQALGQGPQFIFQYYREEENGRGNFPPRFSGLQFPNYSSELNVNALELDDSALYLCATQQGNAEAFFGQGTRLTVV.

V usage is TRBV20-1 and J usage is TRBJ2-1; 12 nucleotides match TRBD2. V shed 0 bases and J 6 bases; nucleotides not matched to a gene: 3. This CDR3 comprises 15 residues. Germline assignment: CDR1 DFQATT and CDR2 SNEGSKA (reference sequence). CDR3 DNA sequence: TGCAGTGCTAGAGATTCGACTAGCGGGGGCAATGAGCAGTTCTTC. Its protein is CSARDSTSGGNEQFF.

CDR3 region: CASSSPAEYSYEQYF. Here the CDR3 DNA reads TGTGCCAGCAGCTCCCCAGCGGAGTACTCCTACGAGCAGTACTTC. J is TRBJ2-7 and V is TRBV7-4; TRBD2 is a possible D gene (5 bases). Trimming removed 4 bases at V and 0 bases at J, with 13 bases between. The CDR3 extends over 15 amino acids. Looked up from germline, CDR1 is SGHVT and CDR2 is SQSDAQ.

This clonotype appeared once. A much more abundant neighbour one base away suggests this may be a read error. J is TRBJ1-4 and V is TRBV15, with D unclear. Germline assignment: CDR1 LNHNV and CDR2 YYDKDF (reference sequence). V was clipped by 1 base and J by 8 bases, with 14 bases between them. The CDR3 extends over 15 amino acids. The CDR3 protein is CATSRGPLTGEKLFF. The CDR3 region has the DNA TGTGCCACCAGCAGAGGGCCCTTAACGGGCGAAAAACTGTTTTTT.

This clonotype came up many times. This sequence joins TRBV27 and TRBJ2-7; D gene unclear. Trimming left V 4 bases short and J 6 bases short, with 13 bases between. The length of the CDR3 is 13 residues. CDR1 is MNHEY and CDR2 is SMNVEV in the germline V gene (reference sequence). The CDR3 spells CASSYGPASEQYF. The CDR3 bases are TGTGCCAGCAGTTACGGGCCCGCGTCCGAGCAGTACTTC.

This clonotype rates as medium-sized (0.01 to 0.1%). The rearrangement joins TRBV6-5 to TRBJ2-1, with D maybe TRBD1 (5 bases). CDR1 and CDR2 (germline): MNHEY, SVGAGI. V was trimmed by 6 bases and J by 4 bases, leaving 13 bases between them. The CDR3 length is 14 residues. CDR3 protein: CASSQDPGYNEQFF. Here the CDR3 DNA reads TGTGCCAGCAGCCAAGACCCAGGGTACAATGAGCAGTTCTTC.

The chain employs TRBV2 and TRBJ2-2, with D possibly matching TRBD1 (6 bases). This CDR3 is 14 amino acids long. The V end was cut by 3 bases, the J end by 5 bases, with 10 bases between. CDR1 is SNHLY and CDR2 is FYNNEI in the germline V gene. The CDR3 DNA reads TGTGCCAGCAGTGAGGACACAGGGACCGGGGAGCTGTTTTTT. Protein: CASSEDTGTGELFF.

This clonotype was recorded at least ten times. The genes are TRBV12-3 or TRBV12-4 and TRBJ1-2; the D is unclear. V lost 5 bases to trimming and J lost 0 bases, with 4 bases between them. This CDR3 spans 12 amino acids. For the CDR3, the DNA is TGTGCCAGCAGTCAGACTAACTATGGCTACACCTTC. Encoded protein: CASSQTNYGYTF.

By sample fraction, this clonotype is medium-sized. The chain is built from TRBV30 and TRBJ2-7; D is perhaps TRBD2 (5 bases). The CDR3 length is 12 residues. The V end lost 2 bases, the J end lost 6 bases, and 11 bases lay between the germline ends. Germline V lookup: CDR1 GTSNPN, CDR2 SVGIG (reference sequence). The CDR3 DNA sequence: TGTGCCTGGAGTCGTCGCGGGTTCGAGCAGTACTTC. Encoded protein: CAWSRRGFEQYF. The variable domain in full, with the rest retrieved from reference TRBV30 and TRBJ2-7, is SQTIHQWPATLVQPVGSPLSLECTVEGTSNPNLYWYRQAAGRGLQLLFYSVGIGQISSEVPQNLSASRPQDRQFILSSKKLLLSDSGFYLCAWSRRGFEQYFGPGTRLTVT.

Many counts were recorded for this clonotype. V is TRBV6-5 and J is TRBJ2-1; 9 nucleotides agree with TRBD2. Germline trimming cut 5 bases from V and 8 bases from J; bases unmatched to any gene: 1. CDR1 and CDR2 (germline): MNHEY, SVGAGI. The CDR3 sequence is 12 residues long. The CDR3 loop reads CASSLAGHEQFF. The CDR3 DNA follows: TGTGCCAGCAGTCTAGCGGGACATGAGCAGTTCTTC.

This clonotype was seen more than once but under ten times. This may arise from a read error, as a much more abundant clone is one base away. The chain joins TRBV12-3 or TRBV12-4 to TRBJ2-2; D may be TRBD2 (5 bases). This CDR3 spans 16 amino acids. V lost 8 bases and J 3 bases, leaving 19 bases between the germline ends. CDR3 residues: CASRPRWRSDTGELFF. As DNA, the CDR3 is TGTGCCAGCCGCCCCCGCTGGAGGTCGGACACCGGGGAGCTGTTTTTT.